Sequencing of this TCR beta chain was carried out in a study of T cells in Graves' hyperthyroidism and ophthalmopathy. At the level of the study: Initial diagnosis, before any treatment, was when peripheral blood was collected.

About this clonotype: Antigen unknown.

Study results and caveats: Most clonotypes expanded in the thyroid (above 0.001) were also present in blood.

Amplification of TCR beta CDR3 regions used RNA as the template. Initially, a first-round RT-PCR of the TCR CDR3 employed the HTBI primer set. MiXCR, run by TCRdb on the multiplex PCR reads, gives a single entry per CDR3 protein. The sample includes about 560,000 distinct CDR3 sequences, around 17% of them seen just once. Newly diagnosed hyperthyroidism patients aged 18 to 65 years had disease lasting under 2 months. Out of more than 8 ml of fresh peripheral blood came the PBMCs. This sequence originates from a young woman with Graves' hyperthyroidism. Material for sequencing was blood.

CDR3 in DNA: TGTGCCTGGAGTGTAATTACAGGGGCAGGAGAGACCCAGTACTTC. As protein: CAWSVITGAGETQYF. The chain is built from TRBV30 and TRBJ2-5; 7 bases are shared with TRBD1. The germline V gene encodes CDR1 GTSNPN and CDR2 SVGIG (reference sequence). With 0 bases clipped from V and 4 bases from J, the junction kept 8 bases outside the gene matches. The CDR3 is made up of 15 amino acids.